This TCR beta chain was recorded in a study of blood T cells in healthy people across ages (dated by TCRdb to between 2014 and 2017). About the study as a whole: In model experiments, template switching captured roughly one uniquely barcoded TCR beta cDNA molecule for every two T cells. To track age-related changes in TCR beta repertoire diversity, the study relied on deep sequencing normalized with unique cDNA molecular identifiers. The donors were divided into four age groups: young (average roughly 15 years), middle-aged (roughly 42), aged (roughly 60) and long-lived (roughly 88). To avoid experimental bias, donors of different ages were randomly spread across the sequencing lanes. Two additional independent replicas of 1 million unique cDNA reads from the same blood draw were analyzed for two donors (one aged 18 to 30 and one aged 80 or older). Study-level results and caveats: Since profiling was done on bulk unsorted PBMCs, naive and antigen-experienced compartments could not be conclusively compared. Observed TCR beta diversity per million T cells fell roughly linearly with age, and a significant reduction was already apparent by age around 39. Estimates of total diversity from one million sequenced T cells were regarded as lower bounds and underestimates. A strong correlation was found between observed TCR beta diversity and the percentage of naive T cells measured by flow cytometry. Compared with the aged group, the long-lived group had more naive CD4+ T cells, fewer expanded clones and increased TCR diversity, suggesting age selection. The CMV infection status of donors was not known, potentially confounding age-related changes in expanded clonotypes.

Libraries were built with 5' RACE. Instrument used: Illumina HiSeq 2500. A second PCR of about 7 to 12 cycles was performed with a sample-barcoded 5' primer and a J-beta primer mix. A template-switch 5' adaptor carrying 12 random nucleotides introduced a unique molecular identifier onto each TCR beta cDNA molecule. Each sample yielded at least 3 million CDR3-containing paired-end reads. The Mint cDNA synthesis kit, primed by a TRBC-specific oligonucleotide, was used to synthesize first-strand cDNA from all RNA. After uracil-DNA glycosylase treatment, a first 18-cycle PCR used universal primers M1SS and BC2_uni_R on all cDNA. On the authors' methods: For normalization, 1 million high-quality reads, each with a distinct molecular identifier, were randomly selected from each sample. Reads with shared molecular identifiers were discarded instead of being binned into consensus sequences. MiTCR, run with a Q25 quality threshold and the strictest error-elimination algorithm, handled CDR3 identification, clonotype clustering and error correction. A nonparametric unseen species model with Euler transformation was used to estimate lower-bound total TCR beta diversity. The public reads were reprocessed in TCRdb via fastp at Q25 and MiXCR, keeping in-frame beta chains. Entries are consolidated by CDR3 protein sequence, retaining the most common genes and DNA. The V and J calls and clone size come from TCRdb's table, not from the authors' own analysis. The sample contains over 300,000 distinct CDR3 sequences, about 49% of them found a single time. The ten biggest clones cover 45% to 65% of the sample.

The roughly 38 donors, aged about 6 to 95 years, were systemically healthy Caucasian individuals from Russia. Each donor gave around 9.9 milliliters of peripheral blood, collected into EDTA-treated Vacutainer tubes. Ficoll-Paque density-gradient centrifugation was used to isolate PBMCs, with at least 7 million per sample. Trizol reagent was used to extract total RNA from the PBMCs, yielding at least 6 micrograms per sample. For every donor, an aliquot of PBMCs went through flow cytometry to measure the percentages of naive CD45RAhigh/CD27high T cells. This clonotype was picked up a small number of times. Its binding antigen is unknown. No base-level quality is on record; no much larger clone is a single base apart. The sequence derives from a man aged 55 to 70 in good health. Sequenced: blood.

The DNA sequence follows: TGTGCCAGCAGTTTTGGATCCCTTGGAATAGGGCCTGGGGCCAACGTCCTGACTTTC. The resulting protein is CASSFGSLGIGPGANVLTF. This receptor chain uses TRBV27 and TRBJ2-6; a confident D gene designation cannot be given. CDR1 MNHEY and CDR2 SMNVEV are derived from the germline V gene (reference sequence). The CDR3 runs 19 amino acids, cysteine and phenylalanine included. The entry retains the CDR3 DNA only, 57 bases that are in frame from base 1. Trimming at the junction amounts to 3 bases on V and 2 bases on J, and the germline ends lie 20 bases apart. Beyond the CDR3, the reference TRBV27 and TRBJ2-6 genes provide the residues; the full variable domain reads: EAQVTQNPRYLITVTGKKLTVTCSQNMNHEYMSWYRQDPGLGLRQIYYSMNVEVTDKGDVPEGYKVSRKEKRNFPLILESPSPNQTSLYFCASSFGSLGIGPGANVLTFGAGSRLTVL.